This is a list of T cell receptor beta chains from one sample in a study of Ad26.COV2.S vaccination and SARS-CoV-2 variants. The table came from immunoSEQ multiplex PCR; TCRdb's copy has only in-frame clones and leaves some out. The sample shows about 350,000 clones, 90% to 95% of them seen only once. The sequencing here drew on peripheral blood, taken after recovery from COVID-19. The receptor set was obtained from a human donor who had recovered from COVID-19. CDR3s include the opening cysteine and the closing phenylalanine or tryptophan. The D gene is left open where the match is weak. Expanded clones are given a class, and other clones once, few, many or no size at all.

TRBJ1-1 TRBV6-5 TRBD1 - TGTGCCAGCAGTCAATCACAGGGGGGGGACACTGAAGCTTTCTTT CASSQSQGGDTEAFF
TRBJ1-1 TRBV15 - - TGTGCCACCAGCTTTGGACAGAACACTGAAGCTTTCTTT CATSFGQNTEAFF
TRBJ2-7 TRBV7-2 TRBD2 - TGTGCCAGCCGCCGGACTAGCGGGGGGCTGGGTTTAAGCTCCTACGAGCAGTACTTC CASRRTSGGLGLSSYEQYF
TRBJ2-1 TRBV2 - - TGTGCCAGCAGTCGGGACTTCTCCTACAATGAGCAGTTCTTC CASSRDFSYNEQFF
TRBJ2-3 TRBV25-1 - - TGTGCCAGCAGTGAATCCGGCTCTGGGGTTGAAAGGTACTTT CASSESGSGVERYF
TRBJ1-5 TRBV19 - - TGTGCCAGTAGAGACCAGTATTCTGGCAATCAGCCCCAGCATTTT CASRDQYSGNQPQHF
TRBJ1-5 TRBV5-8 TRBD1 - TGTGCCAGCAGCCTGGGACAGTCAAGCAATCAGCCCCAGCATTTT CASSLGQSSNQPQHF
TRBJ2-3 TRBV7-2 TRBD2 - TGTGCCAGCAGCTTCCCGGGACTAGCGGGGGGTAGCACAGATACGCAGTATTTT CASSFPGLAGGSTDTQYF
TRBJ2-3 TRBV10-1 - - TGCGCCAGCAGTAGGGCCGACACAGATACGCAGTATTTT CASSRADTDTQYF
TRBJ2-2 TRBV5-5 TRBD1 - TGTGCCAGCAGCTTTTCTGAGACAGGGGTTTTTAGTCCCGGGGAGCTGTTTTTT CASSFSETGVFSPGELFF
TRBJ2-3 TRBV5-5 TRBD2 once TGTGCCAGCAGCTTGGAGATGATGGGAGCGGGGGGGCGGATGCAGTATTTT CASSLEMMGAGGRMQYF
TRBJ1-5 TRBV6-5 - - TGTGCCAGCAGTTCCGCACTTTCACAGGGACCCCAGCATTTT CASSSALSQGPQHF
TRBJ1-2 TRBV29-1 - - TGCAGCGTTCGAAGGGCAGGGGCGGTTGGAGTAGATGGCTACACCTTC CSVRRAGAVGVDGYTF
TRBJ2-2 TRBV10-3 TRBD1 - TGTGCCATCAGTGGGGGGACAGATACCAACACCGGGGAGCTGTTTTTT CAISGGTDTNTGELFF